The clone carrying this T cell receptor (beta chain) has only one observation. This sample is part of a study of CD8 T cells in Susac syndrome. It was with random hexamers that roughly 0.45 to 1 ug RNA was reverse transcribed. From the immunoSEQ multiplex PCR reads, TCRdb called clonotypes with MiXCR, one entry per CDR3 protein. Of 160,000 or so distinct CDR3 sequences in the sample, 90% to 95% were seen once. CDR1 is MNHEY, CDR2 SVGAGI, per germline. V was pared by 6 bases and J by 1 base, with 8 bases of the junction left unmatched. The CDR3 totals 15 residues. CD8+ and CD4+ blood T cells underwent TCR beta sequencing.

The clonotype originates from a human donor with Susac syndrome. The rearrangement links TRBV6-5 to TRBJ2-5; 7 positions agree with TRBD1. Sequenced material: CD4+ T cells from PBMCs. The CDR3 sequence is CASSPMWDSQETQYF. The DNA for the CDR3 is TGTGCCAGCAGCCCTATGTGGGACAGCCAAGAGACCCAGTACTTC.